This TCR beta chain is drawn from a study of T cells after yellow fever vaccination. Study observations and caveats: Abundant contaminating clonotypes from the bulk population could appear in FACS-sorted repertoires.

The CDR3 extends over 12 amino acids. Germline V gives CDR1 SQVTM, CDR2 ANQGSEA. V was cut by 4 bases and J by 3 bases, with 10 bases left in between. TCRdb processed the 5' RACE reads anew with MiXCR; each CDR3 protein has one entry. The table shows approximately 550,000 distinct CDR3 sequences, with roughly 19% occurring only once. In regard to this clonotype: No antigen is known for it.

Here the sequenced sample was PBMCs, taken 15 days after the yellow fever booster vaccination. The chain recombines TRBV29-1 with TRBJ2-7; D is uncertain. The receptor's source is a man aged 25-45 years who received the YFV17D yellow fever vaccine. The CDR3: CSVGGGVYEQYF. CDR3 bases: TGCAGCGTTGGTGGCGGAGTCTACGAGCAGTACTTC.